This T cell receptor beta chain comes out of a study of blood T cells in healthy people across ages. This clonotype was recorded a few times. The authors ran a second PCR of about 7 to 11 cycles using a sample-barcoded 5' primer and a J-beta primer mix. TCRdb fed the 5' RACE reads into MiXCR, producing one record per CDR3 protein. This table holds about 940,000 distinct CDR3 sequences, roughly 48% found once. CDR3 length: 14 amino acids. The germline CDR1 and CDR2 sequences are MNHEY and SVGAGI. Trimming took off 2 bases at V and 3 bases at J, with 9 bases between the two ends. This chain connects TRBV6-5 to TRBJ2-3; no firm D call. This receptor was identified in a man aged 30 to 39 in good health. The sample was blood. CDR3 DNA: TGTGCCAGCAGTTACGTGGGGTTTACAGATACGCAGTATTTT. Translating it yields CASSYVGFTDTQYF.